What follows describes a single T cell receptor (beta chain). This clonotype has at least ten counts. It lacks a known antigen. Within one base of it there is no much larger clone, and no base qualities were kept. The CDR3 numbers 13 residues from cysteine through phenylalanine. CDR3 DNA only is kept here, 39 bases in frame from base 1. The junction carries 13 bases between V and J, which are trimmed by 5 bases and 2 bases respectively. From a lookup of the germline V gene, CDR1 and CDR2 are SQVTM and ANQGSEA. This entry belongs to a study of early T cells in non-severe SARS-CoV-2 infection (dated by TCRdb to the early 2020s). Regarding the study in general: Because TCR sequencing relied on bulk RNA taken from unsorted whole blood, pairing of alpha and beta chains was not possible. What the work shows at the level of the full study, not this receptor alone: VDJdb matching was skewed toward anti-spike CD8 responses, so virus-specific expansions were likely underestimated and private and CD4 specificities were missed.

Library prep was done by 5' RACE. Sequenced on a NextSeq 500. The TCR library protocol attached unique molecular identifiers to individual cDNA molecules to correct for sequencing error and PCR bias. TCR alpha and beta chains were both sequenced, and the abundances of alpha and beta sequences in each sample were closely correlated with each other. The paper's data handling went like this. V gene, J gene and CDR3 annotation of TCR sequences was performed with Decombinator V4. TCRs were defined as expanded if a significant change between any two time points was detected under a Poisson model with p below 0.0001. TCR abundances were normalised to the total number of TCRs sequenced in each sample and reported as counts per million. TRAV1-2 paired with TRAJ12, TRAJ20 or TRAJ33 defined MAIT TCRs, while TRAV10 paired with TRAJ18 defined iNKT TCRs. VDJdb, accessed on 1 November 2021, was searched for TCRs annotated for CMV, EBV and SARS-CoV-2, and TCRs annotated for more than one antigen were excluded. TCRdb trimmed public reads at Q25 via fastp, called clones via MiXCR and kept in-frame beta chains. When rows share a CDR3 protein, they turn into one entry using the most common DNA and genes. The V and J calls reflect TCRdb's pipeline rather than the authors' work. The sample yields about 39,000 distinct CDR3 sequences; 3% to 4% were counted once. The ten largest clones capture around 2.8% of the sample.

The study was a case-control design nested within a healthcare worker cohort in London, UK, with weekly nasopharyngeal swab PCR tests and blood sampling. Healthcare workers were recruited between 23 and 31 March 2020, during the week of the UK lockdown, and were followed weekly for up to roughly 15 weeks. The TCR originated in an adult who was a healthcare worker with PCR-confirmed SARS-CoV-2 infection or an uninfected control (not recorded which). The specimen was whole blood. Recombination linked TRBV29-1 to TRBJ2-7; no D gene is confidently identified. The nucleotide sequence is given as TGCAGCGTTATTGATTCAGGCCCCTACGAGCAGTACTTC. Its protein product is CSVIDSGPYEQYF.